The 15 T cell receptor beta chains presented below share a single source sample, sequenced in a study of cytomegalovirus exposure and HLA in healthy donors. The PCR was carried out with 60 Vbeta primers and 13 Jbeta primers. Using immunoSEQ multiplex PCR, the repertoire was profiled, and TCRdb retains in-frame clones only, with some absent. Of 130,000 to 150,000 clones in the sample, approximately 80% were seen once. The sample comprised PBMCs. The receptors originated from a boy aged 2 to 9 in good health and CMV-seronegative.

V is TRBV4-3 and J is TRBJ1-3; the D gene is possibly TRBD1 (6 bases). V was trimmed by 5 bases and J by 2 bases, leaving 13 bases between them. CDR1 and CDR2 (germline): LGHNA, YSLEER. The CDR3 totals 15 residues. CDR3 bases: TGCGCCAGCAGCGCGGGGGCAGGCCCTGGAAACACCATATATTTT. It specifies CASSAGAGPGNTIYF.

V usage is TRBV27 and J usage is TRBJ2-1; 8 bases are shared with TRBD2. V dropped 6 bases and J dropped 5; count of bases not matched to a gene: 6. Germline CDR1 MNHEY, CDR2 SMNVEV (reference sequence). CDR3 length: 14 amino acids. The CDR3 nucleotides are TGTGCCAGCAGGGCGGGGGGATATAACAATGAGCAGTTCTTC. It is translated as CASRAGGYNNEQFF.

This rearrangement joins TRBV4-1 to TRBJ2-5; 10 bases match TRBD2. Unmatched junction bases numbered 11, after V lost 1 base and J lost 6 bases. The CDR3 consists of 17 residues. CDR1 and CDR2 (germline): MGHRA, YSYEKL. The CDR3, as DNA: TGCGCCAGCAGCCAAGGAGCGGGGGGGCCTTCCGTACAGACCCAGTACTTC. This translates into CASSQGAGGPSVQTQYF.

The V gene is TRBV10-3, the J gene TRBJ1-2, with a tentative D call TRBD1 (6 bases). The CDR3 runs to 13 residues. Germline V gives CDR1 ENHRY, CDR2 SYGVKD. V lost 1 base and J lost 3, with 6 bases in between. In nucleotides, the CDR3 is TGTGCCATCAGTGAGTACAGGGACTATGGCTACACCTTC. This gives the protein CAISEYRDYGYTF.

The rearrangement uses TRBV11-2 and TRBJ2-3; TRBD2 might be the D (5 bases). Germline V lookup: CDR1 SGHAT, CDR2 FQNNGV. V lost 3 bases, J lost 2 bases, and 9 bases lay in between. CDR3 length: 14 amino acids. CDR3 sequence (DNA): TGTGCCAGCAGCTTCGGGATTTCCACAGATACGCAGTATTTT. This translates into CASSFGISTDTQYF.

The rearrangement uses TRBV6-1 and TRBJ2-7; 8 nucleotides align to TRBD1. Per the germline V gene, CDR1 is MNHNS and CDR2 is SASEGT. V was pared by 5 bases and J by 1 base, with 4 bases of the junction left unmatched. This CDR3 comprises 14 residues. This CDR3 is CASSSGTGSYEQYF. The CDR3 nucleotides are TGTGCCAGCAGTTCCGGGACAGGTTCCTACGAGCAGTACTTC.

The J gene is TRBJ2-3, the V gene TRBV6-6; 12 bases map to TRBD2. CDR1 is MNHNY, CDR2 SVGAGI, per germline (reference sequence). J gave up 2 bases and V 8 bases, and 5 bases lay outside the gene matches. The CDR3 sequence is 15 residues long. The CDR3 sequence is CASGLAGKDTDTQYF. The CDR3 DNA sequence: TGTGCCAGCGGACTAGCGGGGAAAGACACAGATACGCAGTATTTT.

CDR3 amino acids: CASSFGPGQVIDEQFF. DNA for the CDR3: TGTGCCAGCAGTTTTGGACCGGGACAGGTAATAGATGAGCAGTTCTTC. This chain joins TRBV28 and TRBJ2-1, with 8 bases identical to TRBD1. The length of the CDR3 is 16 residues. The V and J ends lost 3 bases and 8 bases, in that order; junction bases with no gene match: 12. Looked up from germline, CDR1 is MDHEN and CDR2 is SYDVKM.

This clone was seen just once. This chain uses TRBV7-2 with TRBJ2-4; D is uncertain. Germline V gives CDR1 SGHTA, CDR2 FQGNSA. The CDR3 spans 16 residues. Deletions cut 4 bases from V and 5 bases from J, with 18 bases between. For the CDR3, the DNA is TGTGCCAGCAGCTCACGGCGGATCGACTCCCAAAACATTCAGTACTTC. Translated, it gives CASSSRRIDSQNIQYF. The variable domain in full, completed from reference TRBV7-2 and TRBJ2-4, reads GAGVSQSPSNKVTEKGKDVELRCDPISGHTALYWYRQSLGQGLEFLIYFQGNSAPDKSGLPSDRFSAERTGGSVSTLTIQRTQQEDSAVYLCASSSRRIDSQNIQYFGAGTRLSVL.

This chain uses TRBV6-5 with TRBJ1-3, with D uncertain. CDR3 size: 11 residues. Trimming left V 9 bases short and J 2 bases short, with 5 bases between. Germline loops: CDR1 MNHEY, CDR2 SVGAGI. CDR3 nucleotides: TGTGCCAGTCAGGCTGGAAACACCATATATTTT. Amino acid sequence: CASQAGNTIYF.

The chain employs TRBV27 and TRBJ2-5, with D possibly matching TRBD2 (6 bases). The J call is uncertain, as TRBJ2-7 better fits the DNA end. Germline lookup yields CDR1 MNHEY and CDR2 SMNVEV (reference sequence). This CDR3 contains 14 residues. DNA of the CDR3: TGTGCCAGCAGCCGGAGCGGGTCCTCCTACGAGCAGTACTTC. Its protein product is CASSRSGSSYEQYF.

The chain carries TRBV4-3 and TRBJ2-5; D may be TRBD1 (6 bases). In germline, CDR1 is LGHNA, CDR2 YSLEER. V lost 0 bases and J lost 4, with 12 bases in between. This CDR3 is built from 15 residues. The CDR3, as DNA: TGCGCCAGCAGCCAAGACACCGGCAGGGGAGAGACCCAGTACTTC. This translates into CASSQDTGRGETQYF.

The chain links TRBV10-3 to TRBJ2-2; unclear D gene. This CDR3 region has 14 residues. CDR1 and CDR2 (germline): ENHRY, SYGVKD. The ends were cut back, 10 bases at V and 0 bases at J, with 12 bases in the middle. The CDR3 sequence: CATTLLPNTGELFF. DNA for the CDR3: TGTGCCACAACCTTACTACCGAACACCGGGGAGCTGTTTTTT.

This clone has more than one count but fewer than ten. CDR3: CASSILLGTGDQPQHF. CDR3 nucleotide sequence: TGTGCCAGTAGTATTCTTTTAGGGACAGGGGACCAGCCCCAGCATTTT. The chain uses TRBV19 and TRBJ1-5; TRBD1 aligns across 10 bases. The CDR3 runs 16 residues. The junction had 9 bases not matched to a gene; V was cut back by 3 bases and J by 7 bases. CDR1 and CDR2 (germline): LNHDA, SQIVND (reference sequence). The variable domain in full, completed from reference TRBV19 and TRBJ1-5, reads DGGITQSPKYLFRKEGQNVTLSCEQNLNHDAMYWYRQDPGQGLRLIYYSQIVNDFQKGDIAEGYSVSREKKESFPLTVTSAQKNPTAFYLCASSILLGTGDQPQHFGDGTRLSIL.

The rearrangement links TRBV28 to TRBJ2-7, with 7 nucleotides matching TRBD1. The CDR3 sequence is 15 residues long. Looked up from germline, CDR1 is MDHEN and CDR2 is SYDVKM. V shed 4 bases and J 0 bases; nucleotides not matched to a gene: 6. The CDR3 nucleotides read TGTGCCAGCAGTTGGGCCGGGACAGACTCCTACGAGCAGTACTTC. Its protein is CASSWAGTDSYEQYF.